This passage covers 16 T cell receptor beta chains from one sample sequenced in a study of low-dose radiotherapy and immunotherapy resistance in tumors. Priming of first-strand cDNA relied on TRAV- and TRBV-specific primers (covering alpha and beta chains). TCR amplification ran roughly 20 PCR cycles using constant-region and V-primer adapter primers. TCRdb called the reads again in MiXCR, with one record for every CDR3 protein. The sample carries approximately 91,000 distinct CDR3 sequences, 20% to 25% recorded once. Documented time point: after trial treatment. Specified treatment: LDRT plus nivolumab, ipilimumab, low-dose cyclophosphamide and aspirin (RACIN trial). The sample was PBMCs, taken after low-dose radiotherapy plus immunotherapy. The receptors derive from a female donor with ovarian cancer.

This clonotype has ten or more counts. The rearrangement links TRBV12-3 or TRBV12-4 to TRBJ1-3; possible D gene TRBD1, 6 bases. The CDR3 is 15 residues long. The V end was cut by 4 bases, the J end by 3 bases, with 13 bases between. CDR3 in amino acids: CASSYSTGIGNTIYF. Written as DNA, the CDR3 is TGTGCCAGCAGTTACTCCACAGGGATTGGAAACACCATATATTTT.

The chain links TRBV4-3 to TRBJ1-1; 7 nucleotides line up with TRBD1. Per germline, CDR1 LGHNA and CDR2 YSLEER. Germline trimming cut 4 bases from V and 6 bases from J; bases unmatched to any gene: 11. The CDR3 is 15 amino acids. In nucleotides, the CDR3 is TGCGCCAGCAGCCCAGAGGAAACAGGGGTTGCTGAAGCTTTCTTT. This encodes CASSPEETGVAEAFF.

V and J are TRBV5-1 and TRBJ1-5; 8 positions match TRBD1. The CDR3 loop spans 18 amino acids. Germline values: CDR1 SGHRS, CDR2 YFSETQ. J was trimmed by 1 base and V by 0 bases; bases with no gene match: 9. CDR3 region: CASSLGSGGASSNQPQHF. The CDR3 DNA follows: TGCGCCAGCAGCTTGGGCTCAGGGGGCGCTTCGAGCAATCAGCCCCAGCATTTT. Drawing the rest from reference TRBV5-1 and TRBJ1-5, the complete variable domain is KAGVTQTPRYLIKTRGQQVTLSCSPISGHRSVSWYQQTPGQGLQFLFEYFSETQRNKGNFPGRFSGRQFSNSRSEMNVSTLELGDSALYLCASSLGSGGASSNQPQHFGDGTRLSIL.

This clonotype was picked up many times. The V and J genes are TRBV19 and TRBJ2-1, with a weak D call TRBD2 (6 bases). With 4 bases removed from V and 7 bases from J, the gap between germline ends came to 17 bases. The CDR3 spans 15 residues. Germline CDR1 and CDR2: LNHDA and SQIVND (reference sequence). The CDR3 loop is CASSSRLGMGNEQFF. The DNA of the CDR3 is TGTGCCAGTAGTAGCAGACTAGGCATGGGGAATGAGCAGTTCTTC.

In regard to this clonotype: This probably arose from a read error, given a far larger clone one base away. Without the conserved terminal phenylalanine or tryptophan, this CDR3 likely stems from a read error. The CDR3 is CASSLNSGAGNTIYL. The CDR3 nucleotides read TGTGCCAGCAGCTTGAACTCAGGGGCTGGAAACACCATATATTTA. The chain joins TRBV7-9 to TRBJ1-3; weak D call: TRBD1 (6 bases). The germline V gene has CDR1 SEHNR and CDR2 FQNEAQ (reference sequence). V dropped 3 bases and J dropped 2 bases, with 11 bases sitting between them. CDR3 length equals 15 residues.

This clonotype was observed at least ten times. The chain recombines TRBV5-1 with TRBJ1-3, with D perhaps matching TRBD1 (6 bases). CDR3 length equals 19 residues. V was clipped by 0 bases and J by 0 bases, with 19 bases between them. Germline loops: CDR1 SGHRS, CDR2 YFSETQ. Here the CDR3 reads CASSLEDIPKTGSGNTIYF. The CDR3 nucleotides read TGCGCCAGCAGCTTGGAAGATATTCCAAAGACAGGCTCTGGAAACACCATATATTTT.

The chain uses TRBV28 and TRBJ2-5, with D perhaps matching TRBD1 or TRBD2 (6 bases each). V shed 5 bases and J shed 5 bases, with 15 bases lying between them. The germline CDR1 and CDR2 sequences are MDHEN and SYDVKM. The CDR3 consists of 14 residues. DNA for the CDR3: TGTGCCAGCAGTAAGGGGGGATGGTCGGAGACCCAGTACTTC. Residues: CASSKGGWSETQYF.

This clonotype was observed many times. J is TRBJ2-1 and V is TRBV20-1, with 8 bases aligning to TRBD2. V shed 4 bases, J shed 6 bases, and the junction held 14 bases outside the gene matches. The CDR3 covers 16 residues. Germline lookup yields CDR1 DFQATT and CDR2 SNEGSKA (reference sequence). DNA of the CDR3: TGCAGTGCTATAGAGGGGAGGAGCGGGAGTGGCAATGAGCAGTTCTTC. It specifies CSAIEGRSGSGNEQFF.

This clonotype was seen ten or more times. This sequence joins TRBV6-6 and TRBJ1-5, with 9 bases lining up with TRBD1. Germline assignment: CDR1 MNHNY and CDR2 SVGAGI (reference sequence). This CDR3 spans 19 amino acids. The V gene end was trimmed by 2 bases and the J gene end by 1 base; junction bases not matched to a gene: 12. CDR3 in DNA: TGTGCCAGCAGTTACCCACAGGGGGCACCTGGGGGGAGCAATCAGCCCCAGCATTTT. Its translation: CASSYPQGAPGGSNQPQHF.

Notes on this clonotype: A far larger clone is just one base off, so this is likely a read error. The rearrangement uses TRBV2 and TRBJ2-5; the D is unclear. V was pared by 3 bases and J by 11 bases, with 19 bases between. The length of the CDR3 is 14 residues. Looked up from germline, CDR1 is SNHLY and CDR2 is FYNNEI. In DNA, the CDR3 is TGTGCCAGCAGTGAGCAGAGCTCCTACAATGAGCAGTACTTC. This sequence encodes CASSEQSSYNEQYF.

This clonotype was found once. This chain links TRBV11-3 with TRBJ2-7; 7 bases are shared with TRBD2. This CDR3 contains 13 residues. The germline V gene has CDR1 SGHNT and CDR2 YENEEA. With 8 bases clipped from V and 3 bases from J, the junction kept 7 bases outside the gene matches. CDR3: CASGRGLYYEQYF. The CDR3, as DNA: TGTGCCAGCGGCCGGGGACTATACTACGAGCAGTACTTC.

The chain joins TRBV18 to TRBJ2-5; D may be TRBD2 (6 bases). The germline V gene has CDR1 KGHSH and CDR2 LQKENI. Trimming took 3 bases from V and 5 from J, leaving 13 bases between them. The CDR3 sequence is 14 residues long. The CDR3: CASSPLRGGETQYF. The CDR3 DNA reads TGTGCCAGCTCACCGTTACGGGGAGGCGAGACCCAGTACTTC.

About this clonotype: A single base is all that separates this from a far larger clone, so a read error is likely. The CDR3 does not close with the conserved phenylalanine or tryptophan, likely indicating a read error. The chain carries TRBV2 and TRBJ2-1; the D is unclear. Germline lookup yields CDR1 SNHLY and CDR2 FYNNEI. V dropped 6 bases and J dropped 4 bases, with 16 bases sitting between them. The CDR3 spans 15 residues. This CDR3 reads CASRPTAPAYNEQFS. The CDR3 DNA sequence: TGTGCCAGCAGGCCGACGGCCCCTGCGTACAATGAGCAGTTCTCC.

This clonotype has ten or more counts. The chain uses TRBV20-1 and TRBJ2-1; no clear D gene. The CDR3 is made up of 13 amino acids. Trimming took 6 bases from V and 4 from J, leaving 13 bases between them. CDR1 is DFQATT and CDR2 is SNEGSKA in the germline V gene (reference sequence). CDR3 protein: CSAPDADYNEQFF. The CDR3 coding sequence is TGCAGTGCCCCGGACGCCGATTACAATGAGCAGTTCTTC.

A remark on this clonotype: This may be a read error: a much more frequent sequence differs by one nucleotide. This chain links TRBV4-1 with TRBJ2-1; 9 bases are shared with TRBD1. The length of the CDR3 is 14 residues. V lost 3 bases to trimming and J lost 10 bases; unmatched junction nucleotides: 7. Germline CDR1 reads MGHRA; CDR2 reads YSYEKL. CDR3 DNA: TGCGCCAGCAGCCAGCCGGACAGGGGCTACGAGCAGTTCTTC. Protein product: CASSQPDRGYEQFF.

The sample holds one count of this clonotype. The chain links TRBV25-1 to TRBJ2-3, with D tentatively TRBD1 (6 bases). Germline V gene lookup returns CDR1 MGHDK and CDR2 SYGVNS. The CDR3 has 16 amino acids. The germline V and J ends were trimmed by 3 bases and 2 bases, with 15 bases remaining between them. CDR3 loop: CASSDFGGFDTDTQYF. The CDR3 DNA follows: TGTGCCAGCAGTGATTTTGGGGGCTTCGACACAGATACGCAGTATTTT. Filled out from reference TRBV25-1 and TRBJ2-3, the complete variable domain reads EADIYQTPRYLVIGTGKKITLECSQTMGHDKMYWYQQDPGMELHLIHYSYGVNSTEKGDLSSESTVSRIRTEHFPLTLESARPSHTSQYLCASSDFGGFDTDTQYFGPGTRLTVL.